The clone carrying this T cell receptor beta chain has only a few counts. Its cognate antigen is unknown. V gave up 4 bases and J gave up 4 bases, with 14 bases separating them. CDR3 length equals 14 residues. Germline V gives CDR1 SGHRS, CDR2 YFSETQ. Construction of the TCRbeta library involved unique molecular identifiers. TCRdb redid the calling of the PCR reads with MiXCR, one entry per CDR3 protein. There are 600,000 to 700,000 distinct CDR3 sequences in the sample; about an eighth occur only once, and 0.79% lies in the top ten. These data come from a study of T-cell reconstitution after alpha-beta-depleted transplantation in children. Study findings and constraints: The study reportedly traced alpha-beta T cells about two months after transplant to several hundred expanded graft clones.

The receptor was isolated from a girl aged 2 to 9 with congenital amegakaryocytic thrombocytopenia, due to receive a stem cell transplant. The V gene is TRBV5-1, the J gene TRBJ1-1; D is ambiguous. This specimen was PBMCs, taken before TCRalphabeta/CD19-depleted stem cell transplant. In DNA form, the CDR3 reads TGCGCCAGCAGCCTATCCACGGAGGGCACTGAAGCTTTCTTT. Its protein product is CASSLSTEGTEAFF.